The clone carrying this T cell receptor (beta chain) was found a few times. These data are taken from a study of blood T cells in healthy people across ages. Together with a sample-barcoded 5' primer, a J-beta primer mix was included in a second PCR lasting about 6 to 11 cycles. TCRdb redid the calling of the 5' RACE reads with MiXCR, one entry per CDR3 protein. The sample lists about 1.5 million distinct CDR3 sequences, 42% seen once, with under 5% in the top ten. The ends lost 5 bases at V and 8 bases at J; junction bases unmatched: 10. CDR1 is DFQATT, CDR2 SNEGSKA, per germline (reference sequence). The CDR3 covers 13 residues.

The source material was blood. The source is a woman aged 18-29 years in good health. The rearrangement uses TRBV20-1 and TRBJ1-1; 8 bases fit TRBD1. CDR3 amino acids: CSAGRGQGSEAFF. CDR3 coding DNA: TGCAGTGCTGGCCGAGGACAGGGTTCAGAAGCTTTCTTT.